Below are 20 T cell receptor beta chains sequenced from a single sample in a study of beta chain features in type 1 diabetes. Expressed TCRB transcripts were sequenced because the entire RNA isolate underwent reverse transcription. Some clones are missing from TCRdb's copy, which holds only in-frame ones; the method was immunoSEQ multiplex PCR. This repertoire shows under 500,000 clones, about 32% found once; its top ten account for roughly 0.066%. Sample: naive CD4+ T cells from blood. These receptors all come from a man in his late teens or twenties in good health.

This rearrangement joins TRBV7-2 to TRBJ2-1, with D perhaps matching TRBD1 (5 bases). With 1 base removed from V and 8 bases from J, the gap between germline ends came to 9 bases. This CDR3 spans 13 amino acids. Germline V lookup: CDR1 SGHTA, CDR2 FQGNSA. The CDR3 loop is CASSLDLGDEQFF. The CDR3 DNA is TGTGCCAGCAGCTTAGACCTAGGGGATGAGCAGTTCTTC.

V gene TRBV25-1 combines with J gene TRBJ2-7, with D unresolved. CDR1 is MGHDK and CDR2 is SYGVNS in the germline V gene. V lost 5 bases to trimming and J lost 1 base, with 3 bases between them. This CDR3 has 11 amino acids. The CDR3 bases are TGTGCCAGCAGTCTTTCCTACGAGCAGTACTTC. It encodes CASSLSYEQYF.

The chain has TRBV29-1 and TRBJ2-4, with D unclear. The CDR3 spans 14 residues. Deletions cut 7 bases from V and 0 bases from J, with 13 bases between. Germline lookup yields CDR1 SQVTM and CDR2 ANQGSEA. CDR3 sequence: CSAVYTGAKNIQYF. In DNA form, the CDR3 reads TGCAGCGCCGTGTATACGGGAGCCAAAAACATTCAGTACTTC.

The V and J genes are TRBV30 and TRBJ1-5; possible D gene TRBD1, 6 bases. The CDR3 length is 15 residues. Looked up from germline, CDR1 is GTSNPN and CDR2 is SVGIG (reference sequence). Deletions cut 0 bases from V and 1 base from J, with 10 bases between. The CDR3: CAWSVGGGSNQPQHF. The CDR3 DNA sequence: TGTGCCTGGAGTGTAGGGGGTGGGAGCAATCAGCCCCAGCATTTT.

In its sample, this clone was seen a few times. The gene calls are TRBV5-4 and TRBJ2-7; 8 bases match TRBD1. Unmatched junction bases numbered 5, after V lost 0 bases and J lost 6 bases. Germline-derived CDR1 and CDR2 are SGHNT and YYREEE (reference sequence). This CDR3 region has 14 residues. The CDR3 DNA reads TGTGCCAGCAGCTTGGTGGACAGGGTGAGCGAGCAGTACTTC. Amino acids: CASSLVDRVSEQYF.

The chain combines TRBV7-9 with TRBJ2-7; possible D gene TRBD1, 6 bases. The CDR3 sequence is 16 residues long. CDR1 SEHNR and CDR2 FQNEAQ come from the germline V gene (reference sequence). V lost 0 bases and J 5 bases, leaving 17 bases between the germline ends. This chain's CDR3 is CASSLAGGQGSHEQYF. As DNA, the CDR3 is TGTGCCAGCAGCTTAGCGGGCGGGCAGGGGTCCCACGAGCAGTACTTC.

The rearrangement uses TRBV7-2 and TRBJ2-5; 12 bases line up with TRBD2. J gave up 2 bases and V 1 base, and 2 bases lay outside the gene matches. This CDR3 contains 16 residues. CDR1 SGHTA and CDR2 FQGNSA come from the germline V gene. The CDR3 protein is CASSLGTSGTQETQYF. The CDR3 DNA reads as TGTGCCAGCAGCTTAGGGACTAGCGGGACTCAAGAGACCCAGTACTTC.

The rearrangement joins TRBV19 to TRBJ2-1, with D unresolved. Germline CDR1 LNHDA, CDR2 SQIVND (reference sequence). The CDR3 is 15 residues long. V lost 2 bases, J lost 7 bases, and 15 bases lay in between. CDR3 protein: CASSISDTGLNEQFF. As DNA, the CDR3 is TGTGCCAGTAGTATAAGTGACACGGGTTTGAATGAGCAGTTCTTC. Complete variable domain (other parts from reference TRBV19 and TRBJ2-1): DGGITQSPKYLFRKEGQNVTLSCEQNLNHDAMYWYRQDPGQGLRLIYYSQIVNDFQKGDIAEGYSVSREKKESFPLTVTSAQKNPTAFYLCASSISDTGLNEQFFGPGTRLTVL.

V usage is TRBV28 and J usage is TRBJ1-1; possible D gene TRBD1, 5 bases. CDR3 size: 15 residues. The germline gives CDR1 MDHEN, CDR2 SYDVKM. V was clipped by 3 bases and J by 0 bases, with 11 bases between them. The CDR3 DNA follows: TGTGCCAGCAGTTTCAGGGACCGATTGAACACTGAAGCTTTCTTT. It translates to CASSFRDRLNTEAFF.

The sample holds a few counts of this clone. CDR3 protein: CASSLGAVEQFF. The CDR3 nucleotides read TGTGCCAGCAGCTTAGGAGCGGTTGAGCAGTTCTTC. The chain uses TRBV7-9 and TRBJ2-1; a weak D match, TRBD2 (5 bases). Between the trimmed V and J ends, which lost 1 base and 9 bases, there was a span of 7 bases. The CDR3 sequence is 12 residues long. Germline loops: CDR1 SEHNR, CDR2 FQNEAQ (reference sequence).

CDR3 protein: CASSVGPGNNYGYTF. CDR3 nucleotides: TGTGCCAGCAGCGTAGGGCCAGGGAATAACTATGGCTACACCTTC. The chain has TRBV9 and TRBJ1-2; D is possibly TRBD1 (5 bases). The ends were cut back, 0 bases at V and 1 base at J, with 10 bases in the middle. There are 15 residues in the CDR3. The germline gives CDR1 SGDLS, CDR2 YYNGEE. The full variable domain, rest sourced from reference TRBV9 and TRBJ1-2, is DSGVTQTPKHLITATGQRVTLRCSPRSGDLSVYWYQQSLDQGLQFLIQYYNGEERAKGNILERFSAQQFPDLHSELNLSSLELGDSALYFCASSVGPGNNYGYTFGSGTRLTVV.

V gene TRBV9 combines with J gene TRBJ1-1, with D unresolved. The CDR3 has 14 amino acids. The V and J ends lost 4 bases and 4 bases respectively, with 14 bases between them. The V gene's germline CDR1 is SGDLS and CDR2 YYNGEE. CDR3 coding DNA: TGTGCCAGCAGCTCCTCATCCGGAGGCACTGAAGCTTTCTTT. This gives the protein CASSSSSGGTEAFF.

Only a few counts were recorded for this clone. The V call is TRBV29-1, the J call TRBJ2-2, with 7 positions matching TRBD2. CDR3 length: 14 amino acids. Germline-derived CDR1 and CDR2 are SQVTM and ANQGSEA. With V trimmed by 7 bases and J by 6 bases, 11 bases remained unmatched. The CDR3 nucleotides are TGCAGCGCCGTGTCTAGCGGACTCTCCGGGGAGCTGTTTTTT. Amino acids: CSAVSSGLSGELFF.

This clone was detected only a few times. The rearrangement links TRBV4-2 to TRBJ1-5; D gene ambiguous. CDR1 is LGHNA and CDR2 is YNFKEQ in the germline V gene. The CDR3 is 14 residues long. V gave up 0 bases and J gave up 7 bases, with 10 bases separating them. For the CDR3, the DNA is TGTGCCAGCAGCCAAGATGCAAGGGAGCAGCCCCAGCATTTT. It translates to CASSQDAREQPQHF.

The V call is TRBV18, the J call TRBJ1-1; a possible D gene is TRBD1 (6 bases). Germline V gives CDR1 KGHSH, CDR2 LQKENI. The CDR3 consists of 15 residues. V was trimmed by 0 bases and J by 1 base, leaving 9 bases between them. This CDR3 is CASSPPAGANTEAFF. The CDR3 DNA reads TGTGCCAGCTCACCACCGGCGGGGGCGAACACTGAAGCTTTCTTT.

The chain recombines TRBV28 with TRBJ2-7; 7 bases are a match to TRBD2. The J segment lost 2 bases and the V segment lost 6 bases, leaving 10 bases of the junction unmatched. The CDR3 consists of 15 residues. The germline CDR1 and CDR2 sequences are MDHEN and SYDVKM. Written as DNA, the CDR3 is TGTGCCAGCAGCATGGCGGGGGACCTTGCCTACGAGCAGTACTTC. It codes for CASSMAGDLAYEQYF. Full variable domain (missing parts from reference TRBV28 and TRBJ2-7): DVKVTQSSRYLVKRTGEKVFLECVQDMDHENMFWYRQDPGLGLRLIYFSYDVKMKEKGDIPEGYSVSREKKERFSLILESASTNQTSMYLCASSMAGDLAYEQYFGPGTRLTVT.

The sample holds many counts of this clone. This chain uses TRBV23-1 with TRBJ2-3; D ambiguous. TRBV23-1 has ORF status, its function being uncertain. The CDR3 is made up of 11 amino acids. CDR3 loop: CAGDSTDTQYF. In DNA form, the CDR3 reads TGCGCAGGAGACAGCACAGATACGCAGTATTTT.

J is TRBJ2-5 and V is TRBV27, with TRBD2 identical over 10 bases. Losses at the gene ends were 3 bases for V and 5 bases for J; bases not matched to a gene: 9. The germline V gene has CDR1 MNHEY and CDR2 SMNVEV (reference sequence). This CDR3 is 16 amino acids long. The CDR3 coding sequence is TGTGCCAGCAGTTTTTCGAGCGGGAGGGCCGGTGAGACCCAGTACTTC. It encodes CASSFSSGRAGETQYF.

In this sample, this clone turned up once. The chain employs TRBV18 and TRBJ2-2, with unresolved D. The V and J ends lost 6 bases and 6 bases respectively, with 11 bases between them. The CDR3 is made up of 13 amino acids. The germline gives CDR1 KGHSH, CDR2 LQKENI. CDR3 coding DNA: TGTGCCAGCTCGATGGAATCTGCCGGGGAGCTGTTTTTT. This codes for CASSMESAGELFF.

As for this clone: This CDR3 is also generated by other DNA sequences in the sample. The chain uses TRBV9 and TRBJ2-7, with a weak D call TRBD2 (7 bases). Germline V CDR1 and CDR2: SGDLS, YYNGEE. V lost 0 bases, J lost 0 bases, and 13 bases lay in between. The CDR3 length is 16 residues. CDR3 DNA: TGTGCCAGCAGCGTAGGCGGGGGCCGGAGCTCCTACGAGCAGTACTTC. Protein: CASSVGGGRSSYEQYF.